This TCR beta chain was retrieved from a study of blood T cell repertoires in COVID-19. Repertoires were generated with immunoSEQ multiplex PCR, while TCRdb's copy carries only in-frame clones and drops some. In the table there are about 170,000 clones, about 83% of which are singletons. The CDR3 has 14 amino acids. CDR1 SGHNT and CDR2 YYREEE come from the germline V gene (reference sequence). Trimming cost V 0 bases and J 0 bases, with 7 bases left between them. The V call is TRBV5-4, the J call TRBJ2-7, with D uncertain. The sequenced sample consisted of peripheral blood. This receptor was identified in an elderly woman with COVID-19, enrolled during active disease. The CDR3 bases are TGTGCCAGCAGCTTGGAGGTAGCCTCCTACGAGCAGTACTTC. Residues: CASSLEVASYEQYF.